The present entry profiles one T cell receptor (beta chain) with its context. This entry is derived from a study of blood T cell repertoires in COVID-19. Sequencing was performed with immunoSEQ multiplex PCR; in TCRdb, only in-frame clones are kept and a portion is missing. The sample lists approximately 150,000 clones, about 87% occurring once. The CDR3 extends over 15 amino acids. V dropped 7 bases and J dropped 0 bases, with 13 bases sitting between them. CDR1 SNHLY and CDR2 FYNNEI come from the germline V gene. The source is a man aged 55 to 70 who had recovered from COVID-19. Sequencing was done on a sample of PBMCs or T cells enriched from blood (not recorded which). The V and J genes are TRBV2 and TRBJ2-1; D possibly corresponds to TRBD2 (6 bases). DNA of the CDR3: TGTGCCAGCATTCAGGGACTCAGCTCCTACAATGAGCAGTTCTTC. Translating gives CASIQGLSSYNEQFF.